This T cell receptor beta chain was obtained from a study of blood T cell repertoires in COVID-19. At the level of the study: In each case, the material was cDNA or gDNA derived from T cells, B-cell-depleted T cells, or PBMCs.

The CDR3 contains 13 residues. V was pared by 0 bases and J by 8 bases, with 10 bases between. CDR1 is MNHEY and CDR2 is SMNVEV in the germline V gene (reference sequence). How the authors handled the data: For nucleated cells, counts were estimated from reference gene primer amplification. Sequencing was performed with immunoSEQ multiplex PCR; in TCRdb, only in-frame clones are kept and a portion is missing. For V, J and clone size, that table is used; D and trimming come from the DNA. This repertoire shows some 300,000 clones, approximately 86% found once; its top ten account for about 2.5%. The receptor was derived from a man younger than 30 with active or convalescent COVID-19. Sequencing was performed on peripheral blood. The chain has TRBV27 and TRBJ1-2; D not certain. CDR3 DNA sequence: TGTGCCAGCAGTTTATCGCGGGCGACAGGCTACACCTTC. This gives the protein CASSLSRATGYTF.